The TCR beta chain described here comes from a study of blood T cell repertoires in COVID-19. In Seattle, patients joined the study during active infection and were tracked longitudinally. Original processing notes: Scientists estimated how many nucleated cells there were by amplifying reference gene primers. Data came from immunoSEQ multiplex PCR; TCRdb stores just in-frame clones and leaves some out. V, J and clone size are those of that table, while D and trimming were read from the DNA. Of 85,000 to 120,000 clones listed, 70% to 80% are singletons. V gave up 6 bases and J gave up 9 bases, with 8 bases separating them. The CDR3 has 9 amino acids. The V gene's germline CDR1 is SQVTM and CDR2 ANQGSEA.

The V and J genes are TRBV29-1 and TRBJ1-1, with a weak D call TRBD1 (6 bases). The sequence came from an elderly man with COVID-19, enrolled during active disease. Sequences were obtained from peripheral blood. CDR3 nucleotides: TGCAGCGTGGGACATCAAGCTTTCTTT. It specifies CSVGHQAFF.